This is a list of T cell receptor beta chains from one sample in a study of OX40 agonist ivuxolimab in advanced cancers. Generated by immunoSEQ multiplex PCR, the TCRdb table keeps only in-frame clones and is missing some. The sample carries around 150,000 clones, 93% recorded once. Sequenced here: CD4+ or CD8+ T cells sorted from blood, sampled in a trial of the OX40 agonist ivuxolimab. The receptors here all came from an adult with an advanced solid tumor such as melanoma, head and neck, liver or kidney cancer. CDR3s include the opening cysteine and the closing phenylalanine or tryptophan. The D gene is left open where the match is weak. Some rows have no size entry. The others give once, few or many, or a class for an expanded clone.

clone size	V gene	D gene	J gene	CDR3 DNA	CDR3 protein
NA	TRBV18	NA	TRBJ1-5	TGTGCCAGCTCACCACTGAGCAATCAGCCCCAGCATTTT	CASSPLSNQPQHF
NA	TRBV7-2	NA	TRBJ1-5	TGTGCCAGCAGCCCCACCCTCAGTGGGCATCAGCCCCAGCATTTT	CASSPTLSGHQPQHF
NA	TRBV6-6	NA	TRBJ1-1	TGTGCCAGCTGGACGACAGGACCAAACACTGAAGCTTTCTTT	CASWTTGPNTEAFF
NA	TRBV6-1	NA	TRBJ1-5	TGTGCCAGCAGACCTTACAGGGTCAGCAATCAGCCCCAGCATTTT	CASRPYRVSNQPQHF
NA	TRBV6-5	TRBD1	TRBJ1-2	TGTGCCAGCAGACCCGGACAGGGTAGCTATGGCTACACCTTC	CASRPGQGSYGYTF
NA	TRBV16	NA	TRBJ2-3	TGTGCCAGCAGCGACGACAGCGAAGATACGCAGTATTTT	CASSDDSEDTQYF
NA	TRBV5-8	NA	TRBJ2-1	TGTGCCAGCACCTCTGATAGCGGAGTCAATGAGCAGTTCTTC	CASTSDSGVNEQFF
NA	TRBV7-3	NA	TRBJ2-7	TGTGCCAGCAGCCCTACTAGCATCGGAACCTACGAGCAGTACTTC	CASSPTSIGTYEQYF
NA	TRBV29-1	NA	TRBJ2-4	TGCAGCGTTGAATGGGGTACCTCAAAAAACATTCAGTACTTC	CSVEWGTSKNIQYF
once	TRBV9	TRBD1	TRBJ2-5	TGTGCCAGCAGCACCGGGACAGTTGAAGAGACCCAGTACTTC	CASSTGTVEETQYF
NA	TRBV7-2	TRBD1	TRBJ1-5	TGTGCCAGCAGCTCAGGACAGGGCGATAAGCCCCAGCATTTT	CASSSGQGDKPQHF
NA	TRBV27	NA	TRBJ1-1	TGTGCCAGCAGTTTAGTTAGGGGGGACACTGAAGCTTTCTTT	CASSLVRGDTEAFF
NA	TRBV27	NA	TRBJ2-7	TGTGCCAGCAGTTTATCCCGGAACTCCTACGAGCAGTACTTC	CASSLSRNSYEQYF
NA	TRBV28	NA	TRBJ2-5	TGTGCCAGCAGGGAAGGGGGGGCCTCACAAGAGACCCAGTACTTC	CASREGGASQETQYF
NA	TRBV7-8	TRBD1	TRBJ2-3	TGTGCCAGCAGCCTCGACAGGGAAAATGGAGATACGCAGTATTTT	CASSLDRENGDTQYF
NA	TRBV10-2	TRBD1	TRBJ2-7	TGCGCCAGCAGTGAGGAAGGACAGGGGGTTTTTTTAGCCTACGAGCAGTACTTC	CASSEEGQGVFLAYEQYF
NA	TRBV7-2	TRBD2	TRBJ2-1	TGTGCCAGCGGGCTAGCGGGGAATGAGCAGTTCTTC	CASGLAGNEQFF
NA	TRBV2	TRBD2	TRBJ2-1	TGTGCCAGCCGACTAGCGGGAGGGTATGAGCAGTTCTTC	CASRLAGGYEQFF
NA	TRBV10-3	NA	TRBJ1-3	TGTGCCATCTTAATCGGTCAAAGGGGAGTTACTGGAAACACCATATATTTT	CAILIGQRGVTGNTIYF
NA	TRBV9	TRBD1	TRBJ2-7	TGTGCCAGCAGCGTATCAGGGGGTCCCTACGAGCAGTACTTC	CASSVSGGPYEQYF
NA	TRBV27	NA	TRBJ2-7	TGTGCCAGCAGCCAGGGTTGGGAGCAGTACTTC	CASSQGWEQYF
once	TRBV11-1	NA	TRBJ2-1	TGTGCCAGCAGCTTTGCCCCGACGGTCAATGAGCAGTTCTTC	CASSFAPTVNEQFF
NA	TRBV25-1	TRBD1	TRBJ2-7	TGTGCCAGCAGTGCATCGACAGGGGCCCCCTACGAGCAGTACTTC	CASSASTGAPYEQYF
NA	TRBV5-4	NA	TRBJ2-7	TGTGCCAGCAGCCCTGGCGGGACGGGAATTTACGAGCAGTACTTC	CASSPGGTGIYEQYF
few	TRBV7-3	TRBD1	TRBJ1-1	TGTGCCAGCAGCTTGGGACAGGGGACCACTGAAGCTTTCTTT	CASSLGQGTTEAFF
NA	TRBV19	TRBD1	TRBJ2-5	TGTGCCAGTAGTATGGGTCCCGGGACAGGGGGGGAGACCCAGTACTTC	CASSMGPGTGGETQYF
NA	TRBV14	NA	TRBJ2-1	TGTGCCAGCAGCCAACAGGGTTACGGTGAGCAGTTCTTC	CASSQQGYGEQFF
few	TRBV28	NA	TRBJ1-2	TGTGCCAGCAGTCTCAGGGACTATGGCTACACCTTC	CASSLRDYGYTF
NA	TRBV4-2	TRBD1	TRBJ1-2	TGTGCCAGCAGCCAGGGACAGGGAGGATACGGCTACACCTTC	CASSQGQGGYGYTF
NA	TRBV5-1	NA	TRBJ2-5	TGCGCCAGCAGCCCCGGAGGGGTAGAGACCCAGTACTTC	CASSPGGVETQYF
once	TRBV10-3	TRBD1	TRBJ2-6	TGTGCCATCAGTGGACCGGGACAGGGAGGCTCTGGGGCCAACGTCCTGACTTTC	CAISGPGQGGSGANVLTF
NA	TRBV28	NA	TRBJ1-4	TGTGCCAGCAGTCCCCCAAATAATGAAAAACTGTTTTTT	CASSPPNNEKLFF
NA	TRBV6-5	NA	TRBJ2-7	TGTGCCAGCGGCTATTGGCCTATTGGCGAGCAGTACTTC	CASGYWPIGEQYF
few	TRBV7-9	NA	TRBJ2-7	TGTGCCAGCAGCCCGACCGGCTACGAGCAGTACTTC	CASSPTGYEQYF
NA	TRBV5-8	NA	TRBJ2-4	TGTGCCAGCAGCTTGCCAGGGCCGAAAAACATTCAGTACTTC	CASSLPGPKNIQYF
NA	TRBV7-3	TRBD2	TRBJ2-3	TGTGCCAGCAGCTTAACTAGCGGGAGGGATAATACGCAGTATTTT	CASSLTSGRDNTQYF
NA	TRBV11-2	NA	TRBJ2-7	TGTGCCAGCAGCTATGGAGCGGGTGGCGGCCTGGACTACGAGCAGTACTTC	CASSYGAGGGLDYEQYF
NA	TRBV5-6	TRBD1	TRBJ2-7	TGTGCCAGCAGCCCGCCCGACAGGGTCTCCTACGAGCAGTACTTC	CASSPPDRVSYEQYF
NA	TRBV10-3	TRBD1	TRBJ1-3	TGTGCCATCAGTGAGTCGACAGGGTGGGGAAACACCATATATTTT	CAISESTGWGNTIYF